This T cell receptor beta chain emerged from a study of monozygotic twins with inflammatory bowel disease. From germline, CDR1 is MNHEY and CDR2 SVGEGT. CDR3 length: 13 residues. TCRdb reprocessed the 5' RACE reads and stores each CDR3 protein as one record, lacking DNA. The sample table includes 350,000 to 500,000 distinct CDR3 sequences. The chain links TRBV6-2 or TRBV6-3 to TRBJ1-5. The sequenced sample was blood. This receptor was identified in a human donor with ulcerative colitis or Crohn's disease, or a healthy co-twin of an affected twin (not recorded which). This CDR3 is CASSYRSNQPQHF.